The source of this T cell receptor beta chain is a study of blood T cell repertoires in COVID-19. Overall study context: The study drew acute and convalescent COVID-19 samples from the United States, Italy and Spain. PBMCs, B-cell-depleted T cells, or T cells were the source of the cDNA or gDNA that made up the material.

Authors' processing steps: The authors estimated nucleated cell counts from reference gene primer amplification. Libraries were prepared by immunoSEQ multiplex PCR; TCRdb keeps only in-frame clonotypes and omits some of them. The V and J calls and clone size were taken over from that table, and D and trimming were inferred from the DNA. The table shows some 6,700 clones, with approximately 86% occurring only once. The CDR3 contains 14 residues. CDR1 SGHDN and CDR2 FVKESK come from the germline V gene. V was cut by 5 bases and J by 2 bases, with 9 bases left in between. V gene TRBV14 combines with J gene TRBJ2-2, with D tentatively TRBD1 (6 bases). This TCR derives from a human donor in a cohort sampled during active COVID-19. The specimen was peripheral blood. The CDR3 DNA follows: TGTGCCAGCAGCAGGACAGTAAACACCGGGGAGCTGTTTTTT. Its protein product is CASSRTVNTGELFF.